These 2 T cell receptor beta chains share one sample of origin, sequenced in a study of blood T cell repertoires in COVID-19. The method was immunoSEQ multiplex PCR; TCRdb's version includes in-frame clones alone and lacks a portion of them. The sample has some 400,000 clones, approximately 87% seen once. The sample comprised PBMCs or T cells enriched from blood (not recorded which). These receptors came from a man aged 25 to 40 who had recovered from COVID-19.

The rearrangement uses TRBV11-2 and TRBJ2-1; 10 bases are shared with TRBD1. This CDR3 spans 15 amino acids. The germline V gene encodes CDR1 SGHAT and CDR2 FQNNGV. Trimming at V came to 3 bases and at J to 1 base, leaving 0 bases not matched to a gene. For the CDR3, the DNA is TGTGCCAGCAGCTTGGGACAGGGGTCCTACAATGAGCAGTTCTTC. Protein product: CASSLGQGSYNEQFF.

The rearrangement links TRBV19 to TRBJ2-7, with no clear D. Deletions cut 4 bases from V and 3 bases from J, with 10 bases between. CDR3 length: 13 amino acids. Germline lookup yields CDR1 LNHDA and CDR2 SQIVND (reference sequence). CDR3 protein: CASSNLYYYEQYF. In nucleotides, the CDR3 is TGTGCCAGTAGTAACCTTTACTACTACGAGCAGTACTTC.